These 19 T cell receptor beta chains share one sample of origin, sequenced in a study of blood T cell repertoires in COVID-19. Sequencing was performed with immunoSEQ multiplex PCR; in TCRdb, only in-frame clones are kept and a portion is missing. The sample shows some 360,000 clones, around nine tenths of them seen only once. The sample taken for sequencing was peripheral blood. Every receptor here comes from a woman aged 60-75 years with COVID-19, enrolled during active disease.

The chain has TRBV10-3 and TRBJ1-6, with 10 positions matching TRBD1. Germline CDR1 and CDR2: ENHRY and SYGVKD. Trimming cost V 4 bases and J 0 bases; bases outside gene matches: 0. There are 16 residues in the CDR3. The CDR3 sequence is CAISGTGGSYNSPLHF. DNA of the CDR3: TGTGCCATCAGTGGGACAGGGGGCTCCTATAATTCACCCCTCCACTTT.

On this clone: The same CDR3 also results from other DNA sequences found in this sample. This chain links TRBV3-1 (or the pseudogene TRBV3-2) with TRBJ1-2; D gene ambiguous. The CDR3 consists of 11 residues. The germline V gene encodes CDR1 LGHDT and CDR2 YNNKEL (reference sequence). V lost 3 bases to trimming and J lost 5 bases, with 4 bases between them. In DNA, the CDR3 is TGTGCCAGCAGCCACTCGTATGGCTACACCTTC. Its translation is CASSHSYGYTF.

The CDR3 DNA is TGTGCCAGCAGCGGTAGCGGGGGGCTAAACACCGGGGAGCTGTTTTTT. This sequence encodes CASSGSGGLNTGELFF. The chain links TRBV9 to TRBJ2-2, with 10 bases identical to TRBD2. This CDR3 contains 16 residues. V trimming: 3 bases; J trimming: 2 bases; junction bases outside the gene matches: 4. Germline V gene lookup returns CDR1 SGDLS and CDR2 YYNGEE.

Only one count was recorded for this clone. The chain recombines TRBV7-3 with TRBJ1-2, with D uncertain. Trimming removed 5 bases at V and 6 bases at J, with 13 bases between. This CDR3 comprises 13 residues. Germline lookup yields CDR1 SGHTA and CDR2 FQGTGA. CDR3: CASSPAPGNGYTF. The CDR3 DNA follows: TGTGCCAGCAGCCCGGCCCCCGGGAATGGCTACACCTTC.

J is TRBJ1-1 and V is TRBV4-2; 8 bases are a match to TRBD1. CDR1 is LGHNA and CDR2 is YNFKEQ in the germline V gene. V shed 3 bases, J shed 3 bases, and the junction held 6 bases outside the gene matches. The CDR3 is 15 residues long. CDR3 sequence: CASSHLQGGDTEAFF. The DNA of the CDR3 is TGTGCCAGCAGCCACCTACAGGGGGGGGACACTGAAGCTTTCTTT.

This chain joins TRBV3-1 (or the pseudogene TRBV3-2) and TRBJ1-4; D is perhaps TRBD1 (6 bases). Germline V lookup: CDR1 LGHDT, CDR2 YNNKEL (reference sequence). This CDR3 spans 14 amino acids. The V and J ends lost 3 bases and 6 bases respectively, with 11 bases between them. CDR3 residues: CASSQQGGDEKLFF. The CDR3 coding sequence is TGTGCCAGCAGCCAGCAAGGGGGAGATGAAAAACTGTTTTTT.

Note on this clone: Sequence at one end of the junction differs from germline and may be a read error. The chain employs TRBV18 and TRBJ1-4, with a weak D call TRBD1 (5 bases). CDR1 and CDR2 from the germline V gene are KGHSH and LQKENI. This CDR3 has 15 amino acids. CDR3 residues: CASSSLQGSWDFFSF. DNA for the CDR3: TGTGCCAGCTCATCACTTCAGGGCTCCTGGGACTTTTTTTCCTTT.

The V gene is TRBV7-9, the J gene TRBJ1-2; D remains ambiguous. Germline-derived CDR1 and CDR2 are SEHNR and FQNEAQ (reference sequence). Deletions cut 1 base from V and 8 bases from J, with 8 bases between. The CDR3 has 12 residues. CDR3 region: CASSLVVQGYTF. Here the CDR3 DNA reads TGTGCCAGCAGCTTAGTAGTTCAAGGCTACACCTTC.

The CDR3 nucleotides are TGTGCCAGCAGGACAGGGGTTAACTATGGCTACACCTTC. Translating gives CASRTGVNYGYTF. V usage is TRBV6-5 and J usage is TRBJ1-2, with 8 bases lining up with TRBD1. This CDR3 has 13 residues. Germline trimming cut 6 bases from V and 1 base from J; bases unmatched to any gene: 1. Germline CDR1 and CDR2: MNHEY and SVGAGI.

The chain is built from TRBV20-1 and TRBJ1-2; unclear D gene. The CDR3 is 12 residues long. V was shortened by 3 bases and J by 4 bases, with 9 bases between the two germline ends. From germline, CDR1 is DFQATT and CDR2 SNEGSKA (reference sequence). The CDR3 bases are TGCAGTGCTAGTGGAGGAGTCTATGGCTACACCTTC. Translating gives CSASGGVYGYTF.

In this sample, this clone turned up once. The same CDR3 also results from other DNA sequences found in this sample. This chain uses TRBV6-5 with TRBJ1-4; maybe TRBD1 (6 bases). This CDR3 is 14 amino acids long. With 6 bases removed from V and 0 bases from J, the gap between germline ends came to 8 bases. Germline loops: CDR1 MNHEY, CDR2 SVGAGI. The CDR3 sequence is CASRRTATNEKLFF. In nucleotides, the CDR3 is TGTGCCAGCAGAAGGACAGCAACTAATGAAAAACTGTTTTTT.

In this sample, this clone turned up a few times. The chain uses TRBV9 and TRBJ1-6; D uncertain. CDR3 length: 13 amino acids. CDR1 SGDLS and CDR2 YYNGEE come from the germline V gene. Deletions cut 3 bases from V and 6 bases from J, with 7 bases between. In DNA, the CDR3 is TGTGCCAGCAGCGCCTTCCCTAATTCACCCCTCCACTTT. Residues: CASSAFPNSPLHF.

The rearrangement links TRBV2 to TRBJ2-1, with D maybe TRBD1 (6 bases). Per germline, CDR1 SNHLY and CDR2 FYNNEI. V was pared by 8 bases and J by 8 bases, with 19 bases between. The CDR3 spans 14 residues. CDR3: CASRQGYGVDEQFF. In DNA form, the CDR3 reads TGTGCCAGCCGGCAGGGGTATGGGGTGGATGAGCAGTTCTTC.

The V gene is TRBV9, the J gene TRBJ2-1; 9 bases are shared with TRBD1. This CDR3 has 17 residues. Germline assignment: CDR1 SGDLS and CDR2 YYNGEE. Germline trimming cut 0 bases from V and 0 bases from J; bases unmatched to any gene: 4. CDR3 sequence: CASSVGWGQGSYNEQFF. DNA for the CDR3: TGTGCCAGCAGCGTAGGATGGGGACAGGGCTCCTACAATGAGCAGTTCTTC. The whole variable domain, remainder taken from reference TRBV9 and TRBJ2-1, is DSGVTQTPKHLITATGQRVTLRCSPRSGDLSVYWYQQSLDQGLQFLIQYYNGEERAKGNILERFSAQQFPDLHSELNLSSLELGDSALYFCASSVGWGQGSYNEQFFGPGTRLTVL.

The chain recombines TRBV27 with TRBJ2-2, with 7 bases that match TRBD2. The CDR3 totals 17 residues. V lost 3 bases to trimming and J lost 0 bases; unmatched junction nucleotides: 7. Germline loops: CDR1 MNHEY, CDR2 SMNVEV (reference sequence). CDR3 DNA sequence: TGTGCCAGCAGTTTGTTGCGGGGGAGACCGAACACCGGGGAGCTGTTTTTT. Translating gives CASSLLRGRPNTGELFF.

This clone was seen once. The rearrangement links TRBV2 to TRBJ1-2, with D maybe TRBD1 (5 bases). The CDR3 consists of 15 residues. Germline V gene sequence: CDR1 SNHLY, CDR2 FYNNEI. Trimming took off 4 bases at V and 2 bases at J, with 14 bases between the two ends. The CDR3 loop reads CASSATRGYNYGYTF. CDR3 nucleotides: TGTGCCAGCAGTGCCACTCGGGGGTACAACTATGGCTACACCTTC. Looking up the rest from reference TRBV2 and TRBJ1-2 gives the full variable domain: EPEVTQTPSHQVTQMGQEVILRCVPISNHLYFYWYRQILGQKVEFLVSFYNNEISEKSEIFDDQFSVERPDGSNFTLKIRSTKLEDSAMYFCASSATRGYNYGYTFGSGTRLTVV.

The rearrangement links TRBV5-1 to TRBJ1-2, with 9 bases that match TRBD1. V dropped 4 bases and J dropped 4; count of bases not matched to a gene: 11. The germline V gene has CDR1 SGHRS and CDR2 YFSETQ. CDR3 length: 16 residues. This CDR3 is CASSLGQGSPIYGYTF. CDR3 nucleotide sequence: TGCGCCAGCAGCCTAGGACAGGGGAGCCCAATCTATGGCTACACCTTC.

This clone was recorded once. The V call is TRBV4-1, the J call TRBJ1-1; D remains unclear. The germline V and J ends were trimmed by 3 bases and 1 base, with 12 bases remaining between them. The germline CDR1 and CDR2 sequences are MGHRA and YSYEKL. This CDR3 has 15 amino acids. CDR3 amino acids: CASSQPGRGNTEAFF. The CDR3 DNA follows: TGCGCCAGCAGCCAGCCAGGTCGGGGGAACACTGAAGCTTTCTTT.

Here the CDR3 reads CASSIGRRSDSYEQYF. The CDR3 DNA reads TGTGCCAGTAGTATTGGGAGGCGATCGGACTCCTACGAGCAGTACTTC. The rearrangement uses TRBV19 and TRBJ2-7; D is possibly TRBD2 (6 bases). Trimming took 3 bases from V and 0 from J, leaving 15 bases between them. Germline assignment: CDR1 LNHDA and CDR2 SQIVND (reference sequence). The CDR3 loop spans 16 amino acids.